A selection of T cell receptor beta chains follows, all from one sample in a study of cytomegalovirus exposure and HLA in healthy donors. TCRdb's table, derived via immunoSEQ multiplex PCR, lists solely in-frame clones and lacks some. The table lists roughly 250,000 clones, around 85% of them singletons. Input material: PBMCs. These receptors were taken from a woman aged 30 to 39 in good health and CMV-seropositive. Both conserved end residues are part of each CDR3. The D gene is left open where the match is weak. Some rows have no size entry. The others give once, few or many, or a class for an expanded clone.

>.|TRBJ2-3|TRBV28|.
TGTGCCAGCAGTGTTGACAGCCTCAACACAGATACGCAGTATTTT
CASSVDSLNTDTQYF
>.|TRBJ2-7|TRBV11-3|.
TGTGCCAGCAGTCCGACACATTACGAGCAGTACTTC
CASSPTHYEQYF
>TRBD2|TRBJ2-7|TRBV28|.
TGTGCCAGCAGTTCCGGAGGGGTAGCGGGAGTACGGCACGAGCAGTACTTC
CASSSGGVAGVRHEQYF
>TRBD2|TRBJ2-7|TRBV11-2|.
TGTGCCAGCAGCTGGGTTCCTAGCGGGAGTGTGTACGAGCAGTACTTC
CASSWVPSGSVYEQYF
>.|TRBJ1-1|TRBV6-5|.
TGTGCCAGCAGTTACTCATCGGGGGACACTGAAGCTTTCTTT
CASSYSSGDTEAFF
>TRBD2|TRBJ2-3|TRBV5-1|.
TGCGCCAGCAGCCTAAGACTAGCGGGCGGCGCAGATACGCAGTATTTT
CASSLRLAGGADTQYF
>TRBD2|TRBJ2-5|TRBV2|.
TGTGCCAGCAGTAAAAGCGGGAGACAAGAGACCCAGTACTTC
CASSKSGRQETQYF
>.|TRBJ1-1|TRBV10-3|once
TGTGCCATCAGTTCGGACAGATATACACTGAACACTGAAGCTTTCTTT
CAISSDRYTLNTEAFF
>.|TRBJ1-5|TRBV7-9|.
TGTGCCAGCAGCCCCGACAGGCCCCAGTGGCCCCAGCATTTT
CASSPDRPQWPQHF
>.|TRBJ2-5|TRBV25-1|.
TGTGCCAGCACCCTGACGGCGGGGCAGACCCAGTACTTC
CASTLTAGQTQYF
>TRBD1|TRBJ2-3|TRBV30|.
TGTGCCTGGAGTGTAACGACAGGGGACACAGATACGCAGTATTTT
CAWSVTTGDTDTQYF
>.|TRBJ2-7|TRBV15|.
TGTGCCACCAGCAGACTGCTCCACTGGGAGCAGTACTTC
CATSRLLHWEQYF
>.|TRBJ2-2|TRBV6-4|few
TGTGCCAGCAGTGTAGCGGAGGACACCGGGGAGCTGTTTTTT
CASSVAEDTGELFF
>.|TRBJ1-1|TRBV9|.
TGTGCCAGCAGCGGGGAGCAACCCACTGAAGCTTTCTTT
CASSGEQPTEAFF
>.|TRBJ2-1|TRBV5-1|.
TGCGCCAGCAGCTTGGGGATTCAGCGGGCATCCTACAATGAGCAGTTCTTC
CASSLGIQRASYNEQFF
>TRBD1|TRBJ1-4|TRBV4-1|few
TGCGCCAGCAGCCAAGGGCCCGGACAGGGGATGGAAAAACTGTTTTTT
CASSQGPGQGMEKLFF
>TRBD2|TRBJ2-2|TRBV27|.
TGTGCCAGCAGACTAGCGGGACGTTCGGGGGAGCTGTTTTTT
CASRLAGRSGELFF
>TRBD2|TRBJ2-1|TRBV7-2|few
TGTGCCAGCAGCTTAGGGACTAGCGGGAATGAGCAGTTCTTC
CASSLGTSGNEQFF
>.|TRBJ2-7|TRBV5-1|.
TGCGCCAGCAGCTCTCCCGTTGTGGGCCTGAACGAGCAGTACTTC
CASSSPVVGLNEQYF
>.|TRBJ2-7|TRBV9|.
TGTGCCAGCAGCTCAGGACTGGAAGCCTACGAGCAGTACTTC
CASSSGLEAYEQYF
>TRBD2|TRBJ2-1|TRBV27|once
TGTGCCAGCACCCCTAGCGGACGGCTCTCCTACAATGAGCAGTTCTTC
CASTPSGRLSYNEQFF
>.|TRBJ2-7|TRBV5-1|.
TGCGCCAGCAGCTTGGGTATCGAGCGGGTGGTCTACGAGCAGTACTTC
CASSLGIERVVYEQYF
>.|TRBJ1-4|TRBV7-9|once
TGTGCCAGCAGCTTAGAAGGGGGAAAACTGTTTTTT
CASSLEGGKLFF
>TRBD1|TRBJ1-2|TRBV5-6|.
TGTGCCAGCAGCTTGGGCGGTACAGGGGGGGACTATGGCTACACCTTC
CASSLGGTGGDYGYTF
>.|TRBJ2-7|TRBV2|.
TGTGCCAGCAGTGAGGGCCCCTACGAGCAGTACTTC
CASSEGPYEQYF
>.|TRBJ2-4|TRBV2|.
TGTGCCAGCAGTGCTACATTGTGGGGCAGTCTAGCCAAAAACATTCAGTACTTC
CASSATLWGSLAKNIQYF
>.|TRBJ1-5|TRBV19|.
TGTGCCAGTAGTATAGACCCCCTCAGGACCCAGCATTTT
CASSIDPLRTQHF
>.|TRBJ2-7|TRBV15|.
TGTGCCACCAGCCTGGGGAGCTCCTACGAGCAGTACTTC
CATSLGSSYEQYF
>.|TRBJ1-1|TRBV29-1|.
TGCAGCGTAGGGGTCACTGAAGCTTTCTTT
CSVGVTEAFF